Presented here are 23 T cell receptor beta chains from one specimen sequenced in a study of blood T cell repertoires in COVID-19. Repertoires were generated with immunoSEQ multiplex PCR, while TCRdb's copy carries only in-frame clones and drops some. This sample yields 90,000 to 130,000 clones, of which about 89% are seen a single time; about 4.5% belongs to the top ten. Input material: peripheral blood. Receptors were obtained from a middle-aged man with acute or convalescent COVID-19.

This clone was observed once. The rearrangement links TRBV7-9 to TRBJ1-1; D ambiguous. The ends were cut back, 7 bases at V and 8 bases at J, with 17 bases in the middle. Germline values: CDR1 SEHNR, CDR2 FQNEAQ (reference sequence). The CDR3 has 13 residues. The CDR3 DNA sequence: TGTGCCAGCACCCCCTATGGGGAGGCCGAAGCTTTCTTT. This gives the protein CASTPYGEAEAFF.

The sample holds a few counts of this clone. CDR3 in amino acids: CASSLQGGSPTANYGYTF. The CDR3, as DNA: TGTGCCAGCAGCTTACAAGGGGGTTCGCCGACAGCTAACTATGGCTACACCTTC. The chain has TRBV7-3 and TRBJ1-2; possibly TRBD1 for D (6 bases). CDR1 is SGHTA and CDR2 is FQGTGA in the germline V gene. Trimming stripped 2 bases from V and 0 bases from J, with 19 bases between. CDR3 length equals 18 residues.

This clone is a singleton in its sample. The rearrangement uses TRBV6-5 and TRBJ2-3, with D maybe TRBD1 (7 bases). The germline V gene encodes CDR1 MNHEY and CDR2 SVGAGI. The CDR3 loop spans 15 amino acids. V lost 2 bases and J 1 base, leaving 10 bases between the germline ends. The CDR3 sequence is CASSYGGGGTDTQYF. The CDR3 bases are TGTGCCAGCAGTTACGGAGGGGGCGGCACAGATACGCAGTATTTT.

The CDR3 DNA reads as TGCGCCAGCAGCGTAACCGACAGGGGCGGCTCACCCCTCCACTTT. This translates into CASSVTDRGGSPLHF. V is TRBV5-1 and J is TRBJ1-6, with 8 bases identical to TRBD1. The CDR3 has 15 amino acids. J was trimmed by 10 bases and V by 4 bases; bases with no gene match: 10. The germline V gene encodes CDR1 SGHRS and CDR2 YFSETQ.

This clone was observed once. The rearrangement joins TRBV15 to TRBJ1-1; possible D gene TRBD1, 5 bases. Trimming left V 1 base short and J 3 bases short, with 6 bases between. The CDR3 spans 13 residues. Germline CDR1 LNHNV, CDR2 YYDKDF (reference sequence). CDR3 protein: CATSRAGYTEAFF. CDR3 nucleotides: TGTGCCACCAGCAGAGCAGGGTACACTGAAGCTTTCTTT.

This chain connects TRBV6-5 to TRBJ2-7, with D unresolved. This CDR3 is 12 amino acids long. V lost 7 bases and J 2 bases, leaving 9 bases between the germline ends. Germline values: CDR1 MNHEY, CDR2 SVGAGI. For the CDR3, the DNA is TGTGCCAGCACCCGTGAGGCCTACGAGCAGTACTTC. Translating gives CASTREAYEQYF.

The genes are TRBV6-5 and TRBJ1-5, with D possibly matching TRBD1 (5 bases). In germline, CDR1 is MNHEY, CDR2 SVGAGI. V lost 5 bases to trimming and J lost 0 bases, with 8 bases between them. The CDR3 consists of 14 residues. The CDR3 region is CASSRGDSNQPQHF. CDR3 nucleotide sequence: TGTGCCAGCAGTCGGGGGGATAGCAATCAGCCCCAGCATTTT.

Only one count was recorded for this clone. The chain has TRBV7-6 and TRBJ2-7; 7 bases are a match to TRBD1. The CDR3 runs to 16 residues. V shed 5 bases and J 0 bases; nucleotides not matched to a gene: 10. Germline V lookup: CDR1 SGHVS, CDR2 FNYEAQ. The CDR3 bases are TGTGCCAGCAGCCGTCCTCCGGGACAGAGCTCCTACGAGCAGTACTTC. Translation gives CASSRPPGQSSYEQYF.

This clone was recorded only once. This rearrangement joins TRBV7-7 to TRBJ2-3, with TRBD2 matching 8 bases. This CDR3 comprises 15 residues. V shed 2 bases, J shed 1 base, and the junction held 2 bases outside the gene matches. CDR1 SSHAT and CDR2 FNYEAQ come from the germline V gene (reference sequence). CDR3 residues: CASSLTSGGTDTQYF. The CDR3 DNA is TGTGCCAGCAGCTTAACTAGCGGAGGCACAGATACGCAGTATTTT.

The chain combines TRBV5-1 with TRBJ1-6; TRBD1 aligns across 10 bases. The CDR3 is 18 residues long. Losses at the gene ends were 1 base for V and 9 bases for J; bases not matched to a gene: 13. Germline V gene sequence: CDR1 SGHRS, CDR2 YFSETQ. The CDR3 region has the DNA TGCGCCAGCAGCTTGAGTCCCCCCGGGACAGGGGTCGGTTCACCCCTCCACTTT. Translation: CASSLSPPGTGVGSPLHF.

This clone is a singleton in its sample. This sequence joins TRBV5-4 and TRBJ2-3; TRBD2 matches 7 bases. Germline lookup yields CDR1 SGHNT and CDR2 YYREEE (reference sequence). The CDR3 sequence is 16 residues long. V shed 0 bases, J shed 2 bases, and the junction held 6 bases outside the gene matches. CDR3 sequence (DNA): TGTGCCAGCAGCTTGGGAGGGCGGGAGTTCACAGATACGCAGTATTTT. Translated, it gives CASSLGGREFTDTQYF.

V is TRBV6-1 and J is TRBJ1-5; D remains ambiguous. Trimming pared 3 bases from V and 5 bases from J, leaving 8 bases between. CDR3 length: 13 residues. The germline V gene encodes CDR1 MNHNS and CDR2 SASEGT. The CDR3 reads CASSDERDQPQHF. The DNA for the CDR3 is TGTGCCAGCAGTGATGAGCGCGATCAGCCCCAGCATTTT.

This chain uses TRBV5-1 with TRBJ2-6, with D hard to call. Germline V gives CDR1 SGHRS, CDR2 YFSETQ. The V end lost 5 bases, the J end lost 0 bases, and 9 bases lay between the germline ends. The CDR3 runs to 15 residues. The CDR3: CASSSSLSGANVLTF. In DNA form, the CDR3 reads TGCGCCAGCAGTTCCAGTCTCTCTGGGGCCAACGTCCTGACTTTC.

This chain joins TRBV5-6 and TRBJ2-7; 7 bases are shared with TRBD1. This CDR3 contains 14 residues. The junction had 4 bases not matched to a gene; V was cut back by 2 bases and J by 2 bases. Germline V CDR1 and CDR2: SGHDT, YYEEEE. CDR3 region: CASSLQGFPYEQYF. CDR3 nucleotides: TGTGCCAGCAGCTTACAGGGGTTTCCCTACGAGCAGTACTTC.

This clone is a singleton in its sample. V gene TRBV5-6 combines with J gene TRBJ2-1; D is perhaps TRBD2 (6 bases). The CDR3 loop spans 12 amino acids. Germline-derived CDR1 and CDR2 are SGHDT and YYEEEE. V was cut by 4 bases and J by 12 bases, with 14 bases left in between. The CDR3 protein is CASSPPTGVQFF. The CDR3 DNA reads as TGTGCCAGCAGCCCCCCTACGGGGGTGCAGTTCTTC.

The chain combines TRBV24-1 with TRBJ2-3, with D maybe TRBD2 (5 bases). Germline values: CDR1 KGHDR, CDR2 SFDVKD. Trimming pared 2 bases from V and 3 bases from J, leaving 8 bases between. The CDR3 runs 14 residues. This chain's CDR3 is CATSDYRETDTQYF. CDR3 in DNA: TGTGCCACCAGTGATTACCGGGAAACAGATACGCAGTATTTT.

The chain links TRBV19 to TRBJ1-1; 11 positions match TRBD1. Germline CDR1 is LNHDA and CDR2 is SQIVND (reference sequence). The V and J ends lost 7 bases and 5 bases, in that order; junction bases with no gene match: 6. The CDR3 runs to 14 residues. CDR3 nucleotide sequence: TGTGCCAGTAATCAGGACAGGGGGCTGACTGAAGCTTTCTTT. Protein product: CASNQDRGLTEAFF. The full variable domain, in which reference TRBV19 and TRBJ1-1 provide the parts outside the CDR3, is DGGITQSPKYLFRKEGQNVTLSCEQNLNHDAMYWYRQDPGQGLRLIYYSQIVNDFQKGDIAEGYSVSREKKESFPLTVTSAQKNPTAFYLCASNQDRGLTEAFFGQGTRLTVV.

The sample holds a few counts of this clone. The chain recombines TRBV21-1 with TRBJ1-4; the DNA was not compared with TRBD1, the D call given in the table. TRBV21-1 is listed as a pseudogene. The CDR3 length is 16 residues. The DNA of the CDR3 is TGTGCCAGCAGCAAAGCAGAAGACAGGAAGAATGAAAAACTGTTTTTT. Protein sequence: CASSKAEDRKNEKLFF.

The chain carries TRBV11-2 and TRBJ2-5; tentative D call: TRBD1 (6 bases). This CDR3 has 14 residues. Germline V gene data show CDR1 as SGHAT and CDR2 as FQNNGV. Trimming shortened V by 4 bases and J by 5 bases, and 14 bases separated the two germline ends. In DNA, the CDR3 is TGTGCCAGCAGCTCCTGGGGGCGCCGGGAGACCCAGTACTTC. This translates into CASSSWGRRETQYF. Supplemented by reference TRBV11-2 and TRBJ2-5, the full variable domain reads EAGVAQSPRYKIIEKRQSVAFWCNPISGHATLYWYQQILGQGPKLLIQFQNNGVVDDSQLPKDRFSAERLKGVDSTLKIQPAKLEDSAVYLCASSSWGRRETQYFGPGTRLLVL.

The chain is built from TRBV4-1 and TRBJ1-1, with TRBD1 matching over 10 bases. Losses at the gene ends were 1 base for V and 2 bases for J; bases not matched to a gene: 4. CDR1 MGHRA and CDR2 YSYEKL come from the germline V gene. The CDR3 sequence is 16 residues long. This chain's CDR3 is CASSQARDRGNTEAFF. For the CDR3, the DNA is TGCGCCAGCAGCCAAGCCCGGGACAGGGGCAACACTGAAGCTTTCTTT.

V and J are TRBV27 and TRBJ2-2; D is ambiguous. Deletions cut 6 bases from V and 6 bases from J, with 14 bases between. Germline-derived CDR1 and CDR2 are MNHEY and SMNVEV (reference sequence). This CDR3 is built from 14 residues. Here the CDR3 DNA reads TGTGCCAGCAGCCGCGTTCGCACGGCCGGGGAGCTGTTTTTT. Amino acids: CASSRVRTAGELFF.

The rearrangement uses TRBV5-8 and TRBJ1-2, with TRBD1 identical over 9 bases. The CDR3 loop spans 14 amino acids. V gave up 5 bases and J gave up 3 bases; unmatched junction bases: 5. CDR1 is SGHTS and CDR2 is YDEGEE in the germline V gene. In DNA, the CDR3 is TGTGCCAGCAGACAAACAGGGGGCGACTATGGCTACACCTTC. It is translated as CASRQTGGDYGYTF.

This chain uses TRBV21-1 with TRBJ1-5; TRBD1 is taken as the D call from the table, unchecked against the DNA. TRBV21-1 constitutes a pseudogene. The CDR3 consists of 19 residues. CDR3 DNA sequence: TGTGCCAGCAGCAAACGCGGAACAGGACCGATCTATAGCAATCAGCCCCAGCATTTT. Protein sequence: CASSKRGTGPIYSNQPQHF.